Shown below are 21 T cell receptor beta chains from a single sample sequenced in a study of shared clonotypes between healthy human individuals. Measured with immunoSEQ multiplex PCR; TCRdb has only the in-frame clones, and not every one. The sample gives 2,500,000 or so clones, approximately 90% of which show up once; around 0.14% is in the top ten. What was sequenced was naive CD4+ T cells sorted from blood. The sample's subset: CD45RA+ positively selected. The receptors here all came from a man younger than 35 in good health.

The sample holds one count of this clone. The CDR3 region has the DNA TGTGCCAGCAGCCCCGTGGGACAGTTCTCTGGAAACACCATATATTTT. This gives the protein CASSPVGQFSGNTIYF. J is TRBJ1-3 and V is TRBV2; TRBD1 matches 7 bases. Germline values: CDR1 SNHLY, CDR2 FYNNEI. This CDR3 spans 16 amino acids. The junction had 8 bases not matched to a gene; V was cut back by 6 bases and J by 0 bases.

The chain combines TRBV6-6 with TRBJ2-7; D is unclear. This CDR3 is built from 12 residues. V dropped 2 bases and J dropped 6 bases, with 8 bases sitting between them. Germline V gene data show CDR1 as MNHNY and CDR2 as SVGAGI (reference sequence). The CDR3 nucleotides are TGTGCCAGCAGTTACCCTGACGCCGAGCAGTACTTC. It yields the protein CASSYPDAEQYF.

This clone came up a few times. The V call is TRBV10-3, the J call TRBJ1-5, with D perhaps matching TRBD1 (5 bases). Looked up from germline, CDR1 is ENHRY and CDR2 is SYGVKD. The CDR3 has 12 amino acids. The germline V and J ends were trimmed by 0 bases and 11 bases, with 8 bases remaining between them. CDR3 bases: TGTGCCATCAGTGAGTCTTGGGGGTCCCAGCATTTT. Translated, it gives CAISESWGSQHF.

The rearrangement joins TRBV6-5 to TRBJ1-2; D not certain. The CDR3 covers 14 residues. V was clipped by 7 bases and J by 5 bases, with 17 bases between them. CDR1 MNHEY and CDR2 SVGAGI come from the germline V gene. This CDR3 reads CASTRGLGDYGYTF. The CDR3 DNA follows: TGTGCCAGCACGCGGGGATTGGGAGATTATGGCTACACCTTC.

The CDR3 bases are TGTGCCAGCAGCCCGAGACAGGTATGGGGCACCTACGAGCAGTACTTC. Protein: CASSPRQVWGTYEQYF. V is TRBV7-8 and J is TRBJ2-7; TRBD1 might be the D (6 bases). The CDR3 sequence is 16 residues long. Germline loops: CDR1 SGHVS, CDR2 FQNEAQ. The V and J ends lost 5 bases and 2 bases respectively, with 19 bases between them.

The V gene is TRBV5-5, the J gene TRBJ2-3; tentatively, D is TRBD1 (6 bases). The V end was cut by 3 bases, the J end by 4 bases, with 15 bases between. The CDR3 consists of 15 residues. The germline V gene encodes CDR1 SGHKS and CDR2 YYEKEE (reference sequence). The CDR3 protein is CASSSFRGFSDTQYF. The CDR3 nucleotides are TGTGCCAGCAGCTCTTTCAGGGGTTTTTCAGATACGCAGTATTTT.

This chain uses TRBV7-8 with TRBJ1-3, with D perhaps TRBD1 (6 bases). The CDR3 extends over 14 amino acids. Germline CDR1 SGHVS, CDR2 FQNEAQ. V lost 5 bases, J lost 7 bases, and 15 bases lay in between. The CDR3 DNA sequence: TGTGCCAGCAGCCCTACAGGGTTAGGGAACACCATATATTTT. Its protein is CASSPTGLGNTIYF.

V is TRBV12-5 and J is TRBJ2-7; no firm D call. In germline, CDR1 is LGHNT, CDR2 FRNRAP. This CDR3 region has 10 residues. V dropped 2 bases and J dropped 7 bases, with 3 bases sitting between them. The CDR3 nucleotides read TGTGCTAGTGGTTTGATGGAGCAGTACTTC. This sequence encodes CASGLMEQYF.

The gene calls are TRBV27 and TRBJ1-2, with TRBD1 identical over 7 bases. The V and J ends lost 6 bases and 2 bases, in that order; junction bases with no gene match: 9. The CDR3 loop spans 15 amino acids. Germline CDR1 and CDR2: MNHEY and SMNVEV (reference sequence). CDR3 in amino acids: CASSLQGIGNYGYTF. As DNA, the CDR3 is TGTGCCAGCAGCCTACAGGGGATCGGAAACTATGGCTACACCTTC.

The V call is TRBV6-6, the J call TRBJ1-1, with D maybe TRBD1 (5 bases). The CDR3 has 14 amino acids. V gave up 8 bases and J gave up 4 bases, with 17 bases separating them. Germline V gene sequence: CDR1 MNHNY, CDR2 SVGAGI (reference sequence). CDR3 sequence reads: CASYPSGVGTEAFF. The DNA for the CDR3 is TGTGCCAGCTACCCCTCGGGGGTAGGCACTGAAGCTTTCTTT.

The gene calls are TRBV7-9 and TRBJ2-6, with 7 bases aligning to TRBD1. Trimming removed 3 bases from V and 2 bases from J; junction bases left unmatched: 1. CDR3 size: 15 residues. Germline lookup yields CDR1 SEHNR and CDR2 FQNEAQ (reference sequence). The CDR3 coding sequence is TGTGCCAGCAGCTTTACAGGGGCTGGGGCCAACGTCCTGACTTTC. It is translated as CASSFTGAGANVLTF.

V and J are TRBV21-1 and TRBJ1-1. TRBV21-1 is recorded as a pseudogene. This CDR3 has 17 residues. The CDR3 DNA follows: TGTGCCAGCAGCAATCTTCAGGTGGGGGGGCTCGGCACTGAAGCTTTCTTT. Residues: CASSNLQVGGLGTEAFF.

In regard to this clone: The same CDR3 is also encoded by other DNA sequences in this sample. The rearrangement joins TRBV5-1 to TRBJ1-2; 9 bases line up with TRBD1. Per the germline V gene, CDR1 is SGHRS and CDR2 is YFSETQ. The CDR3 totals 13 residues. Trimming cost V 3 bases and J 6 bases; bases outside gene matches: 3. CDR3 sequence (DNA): TGCGCCAGCAGCTCAGGGACAGGGAATGGCTACACCTTC. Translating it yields CASSSGTGNGYTF.

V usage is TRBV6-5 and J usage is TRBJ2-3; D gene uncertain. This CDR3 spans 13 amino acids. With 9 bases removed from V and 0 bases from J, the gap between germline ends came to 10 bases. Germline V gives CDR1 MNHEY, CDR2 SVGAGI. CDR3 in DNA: TGTGCCAGTAGACCCTCTAGCACAGATACGCAGTATTTT. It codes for CASRPSSTDTQYF.

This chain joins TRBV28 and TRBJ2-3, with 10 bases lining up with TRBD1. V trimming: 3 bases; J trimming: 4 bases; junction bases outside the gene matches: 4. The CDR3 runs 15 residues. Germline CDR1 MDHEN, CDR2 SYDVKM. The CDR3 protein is CASSLVTGGSDTQYF. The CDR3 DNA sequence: TGTGCCAGCAGTTTGGTGACAGGGGGCTCAGATACGCAGTATTTT. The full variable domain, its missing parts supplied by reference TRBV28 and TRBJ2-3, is DVKVTQSSRYLVKRTGEKVFLECVQDMDHENMFWYRQDPGLGLRLIYFSYDVKMKEKGDIPEGYSVSREKKERFSLILESASTNQTSMYLCASSLVTGGSDTQYFGPGTRLTVL.

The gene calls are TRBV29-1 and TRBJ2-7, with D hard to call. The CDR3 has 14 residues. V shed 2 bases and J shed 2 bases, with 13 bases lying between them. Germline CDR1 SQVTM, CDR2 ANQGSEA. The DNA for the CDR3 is TGCAGCGTTGAAATGACAAGTAGCCCCTACGAGCAGTACTTC. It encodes CSVEMTSSPYEQYF.

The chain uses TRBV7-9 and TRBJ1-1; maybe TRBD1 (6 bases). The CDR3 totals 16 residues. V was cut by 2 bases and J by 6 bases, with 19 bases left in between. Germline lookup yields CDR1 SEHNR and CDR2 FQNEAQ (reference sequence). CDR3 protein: CASSLSGGGPRAEAFF. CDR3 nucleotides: TGTGCCAGCAGCTTAAGCGGAGGGGGGCCTCGCGCTGAAGCTTTCTTT.

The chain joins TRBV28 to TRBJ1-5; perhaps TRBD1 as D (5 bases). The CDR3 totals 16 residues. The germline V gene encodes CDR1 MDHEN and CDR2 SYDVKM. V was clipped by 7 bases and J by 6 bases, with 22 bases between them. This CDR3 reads CASTPPGTRSRQPQHF. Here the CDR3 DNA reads TGTGCCAGCACACCTCCCGGGACTCGGTCCCGTCAGCCCCAGCATTTT.

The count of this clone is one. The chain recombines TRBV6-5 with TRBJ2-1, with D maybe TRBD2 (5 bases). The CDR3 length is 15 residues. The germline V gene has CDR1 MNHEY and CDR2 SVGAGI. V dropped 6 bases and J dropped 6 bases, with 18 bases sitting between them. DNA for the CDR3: TGTGCCAGCAGCCCCCTAAGGGCCGGGGTCAATGAGCAGTTCTTC. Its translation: CASSPLRAGVNEQFF.

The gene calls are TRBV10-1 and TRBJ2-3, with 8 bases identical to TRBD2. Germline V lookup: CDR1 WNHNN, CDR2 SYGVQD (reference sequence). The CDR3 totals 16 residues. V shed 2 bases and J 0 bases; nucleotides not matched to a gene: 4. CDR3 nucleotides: TGCGCCAGCAGTGAGACTAGCGGTACTAGCACAGATACGCAGTATTTT. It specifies CASSETSGTSTDTQYF.

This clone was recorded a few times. CDR3 sequence reads: CASSGQGKNQPQHF. The DNA of the CDR3 is TGTGCCAGCAGCGGACAGGGCAAAAATCAGCCCCAGCATTTT. The V gene is TRBV2, the J gene TRBJ1-5; TRBD1 agrees at 8 bases. The CDR3 length is 14 residues. Germline assignment: CDR1 SNHLY and CDR2 FYNNEI. Germline trimming cut 6 bases from V and 4 bases from J; bases unmatched to any gene: 5.